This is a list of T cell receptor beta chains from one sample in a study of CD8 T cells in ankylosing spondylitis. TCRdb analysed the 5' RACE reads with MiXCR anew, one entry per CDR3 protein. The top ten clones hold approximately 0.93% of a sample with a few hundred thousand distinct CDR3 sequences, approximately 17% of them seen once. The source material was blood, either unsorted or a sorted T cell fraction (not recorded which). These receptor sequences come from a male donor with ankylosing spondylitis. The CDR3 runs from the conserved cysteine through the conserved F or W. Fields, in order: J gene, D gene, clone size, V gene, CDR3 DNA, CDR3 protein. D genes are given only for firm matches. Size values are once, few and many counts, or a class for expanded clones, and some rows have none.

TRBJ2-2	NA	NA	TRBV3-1	TGTGCCAGCGGCCAACCCCCTACCGGGGAGCTGTTTTTT	CASGQPPTGELFF
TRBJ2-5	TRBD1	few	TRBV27	TGTGCCAGCAGTACCCTAGGGACAGGCGTCGGGGGAGAGACCCAGTACTTC	CASSTLGTGVGGETQYF
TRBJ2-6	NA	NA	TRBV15	TGTGCCACCAGCAGAGACGGGGCCAACGTCCTGACTTTC	CATSRDGANVLTF
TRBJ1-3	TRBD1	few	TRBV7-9	TGTGCCAGCAGCAAGACAGGGGGCTCTGGAAACACCATATATTTT	CASSKTGGSGNTIYF
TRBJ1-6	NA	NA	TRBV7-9	TGTGCCAGCAGTCCCGGGGGCGTGAGTTCACCCCTCCACTTT	CASSPGGVSSPLHF
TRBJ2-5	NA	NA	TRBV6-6	TGTGCCAGCGGGGTTGGAGAGACCCAGTACTTC	CASGVGETQYF
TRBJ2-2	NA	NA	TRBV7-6	TGTGCCAGCAGCATGGGCTCGGCCTCCACCGGGGAGCTGTTTTTT	CASSMGSASTGELFF
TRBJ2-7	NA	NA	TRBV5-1	TGCGCCAGCAGCCCAAACGCCGAGCGGGCCTACGAGCAGTACTTC	CASSPNAERAYEQYF
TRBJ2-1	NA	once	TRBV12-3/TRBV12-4	TGTGCCTGCAGTTCTAAGGGCGACAATGAGCAGTTCTTC	CACSSKGDNEQFF
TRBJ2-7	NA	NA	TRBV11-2	TGTGCCAGCAGCTTAGATAACACCTACGAGCAGTACTTC	CASSLDNTYEQYF
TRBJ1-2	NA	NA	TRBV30	TGTGCCTGGAGTCAACAAACCTCTGGCTACACCTTC	CAWSQQTSGYTF
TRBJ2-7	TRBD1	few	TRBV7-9	TGTGCCAGCAGCACGGGACAGGGACTATACGAGCAGTACTTC	CASSTGQGLYEQYF
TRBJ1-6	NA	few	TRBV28	TGTGCCAGCAGTTTAGCCGGGACACCTACTAATTCACCCCTCCACTTT	CASSLAGTPTNSPLHF
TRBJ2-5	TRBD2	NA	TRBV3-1	TGTGCCAGCAGCTGGGGCCTAGCGGGAGGGAGAGAGACCCAGTACTTC	CASSWGLAGGRETQYF
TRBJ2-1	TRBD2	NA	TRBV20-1	TGCAGTGCACTAGCGGACCCGAGCTCCTACAATGAGCAGTTCTTC	CSALADPSSYNEQFF
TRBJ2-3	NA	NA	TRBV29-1	TGCAGCGTTGTGGACAGTGTAGTAATGGATACGCAGTATTTT	CSVVDSVVMDTQYF
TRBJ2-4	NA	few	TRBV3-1	TGTGCCAGCAGCACACCCAGGGTTGGCAACATTCAGTACTTC	CASSTPRVGNIQYF
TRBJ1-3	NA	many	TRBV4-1	TGCGCCAGCAGCCAAGATGGGCGCTCTGGAAACACCATATATTTT	CASSQDGRSGNTIYF
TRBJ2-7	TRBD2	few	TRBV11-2	TGTGCCAGCAGCCGTCGCAGCGGGGGGAGCTCCTACGAGCAGTACTTC	CASSRRSGGSSYEQYF
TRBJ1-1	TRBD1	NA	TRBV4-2	TGTGCCAGCAGCCCCCCTTTAGGACAGGGCTCAAACACTGAAGCTTTCTTT	CASSPPLGQGSNTEAFF
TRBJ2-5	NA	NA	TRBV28	TGTGCCAGCAGCCTGGGGGCCGTTACCCAAGAGACCCAGTACTTC	CASSLGAVTQETQYF
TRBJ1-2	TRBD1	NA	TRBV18	TGTGCCAGCTCACCCTCCGGGACAGGGTCGTCTTTGGGTGGCTACACCTTC	CASSPSGTGSSLGGYTF
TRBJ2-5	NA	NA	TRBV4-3	TGCGCCAGCAGCCAAGATGTTGCGGGTGGGTACCAAGAGACCCAGTACTTC	CASSQDVAGGYQETQYF
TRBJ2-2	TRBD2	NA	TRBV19	TGTGCCAGTAGGCCACCGGGACTAGCGGGGTCGGGGGAGCTGTTTTTT	CASRPPGLAGSGELFF
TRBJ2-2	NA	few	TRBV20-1	TGCAGTGCCGATAGCGGCGGGGCATACACCGGGGAGCTGTTTTTT	CSADSGGAYTGELFF
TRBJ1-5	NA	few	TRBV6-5	TGTGCCAGCAGTAACCTAGCGGGTCAGCCCCAGCATTTT	CASSNLAGQPQHF
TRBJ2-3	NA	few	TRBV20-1	TGCAGTGCTCGCTCCGCTAGCTCAACCACAGATACGCAGTATTTT	CSARSASSTTDTQYF
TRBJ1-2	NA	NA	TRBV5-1	TGCGCCAGCAGCACCGGACGGGCGCTGGGCTACACCTTC	CASSTGRALGYTF
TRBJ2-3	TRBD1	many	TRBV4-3	TGCGCCAGCAGCCAAGAGGGACAGGGGGTAGCAGATACGCAGTATTTT	CASSQEGQGVADTQYF
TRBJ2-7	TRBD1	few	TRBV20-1	TGCAGTGCTCCGCGGACAGGGGGCTACGAGCAGTACTTC	CSAPRTGGYEQYF
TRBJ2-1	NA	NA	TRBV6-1	TGTGCCAGCAGTGCGACTTCTTCCTCCTACAATGAGCAGTTCTTC	CASSATSSSYNEQFF
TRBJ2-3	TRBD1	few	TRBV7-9	TGTGCCAGCAGCGCCTCGCGGACAGGTGATACGCAGTATTTT	CASSASRTGDTQYF
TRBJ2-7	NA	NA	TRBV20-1	TGCAGTGCTAGGTACCAGTCCTACGAGCAGTACTTC	CSARYQSYEQYF
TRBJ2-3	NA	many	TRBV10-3	TGTGCCATCAGTGAGAAGCTCGTCGCAGATACGCAGTATTTT	CAISEKLVADTQYF
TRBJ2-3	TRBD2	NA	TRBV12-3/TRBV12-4	TGTGCCAGCAGTCTTAGCGGGGGCAGAGATACGCAGTATTTT	CASSLSGGRDTQYF
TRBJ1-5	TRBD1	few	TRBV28	TGTGCCAGCAGTAACCCACAGGGGAGGAGTCAGCCCCAGCATTTT	CASSNPQGRSQPQHF
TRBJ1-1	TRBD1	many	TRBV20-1	TGCAGTGCTAGAGTAGCACAGGGGGCGAACACTGAAGCTTTCTTT	CSARVAQGANTEAFF
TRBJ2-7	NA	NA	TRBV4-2	TGTGCCAGCAGCCCTCCGGGCAGGGAATCCTACGAGCAGTACTTC	CASSPPGRESYEQYF
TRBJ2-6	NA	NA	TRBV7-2	TGTGCCAGCAGCTTAAACAGTATTTTCTCTGGGGCCAACGGCCTGACTTTC	CASSLNSIFSGANGLTF
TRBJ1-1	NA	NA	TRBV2	TGTGCCAGCATGAGGGCCAGGATCGACGCTTTCTTT	CASMRARIDAFF
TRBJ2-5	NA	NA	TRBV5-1	TGCGCCAGCAGCTTGTACGCCCCCTGGGAGACCCAGTACTTC	CASSLYAPWETQYF
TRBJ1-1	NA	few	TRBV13	TGTGCCAGCAGCTTTTTTGTTAGGGAGAACACTGAAGCTTTCTTT	CASSFFVRENTEAFF
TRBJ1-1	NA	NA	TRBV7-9	TGTGCCAGCAGCCGCGATCTTAGTGCAGTTGAAGCTTTCTTT	CASSRDLSAVEAFF
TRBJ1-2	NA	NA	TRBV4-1	TGCGCCAGCAGCCAGACGGGGCCGCTCTATGGCTACACCTTC	CASSQTGPLYGYTF
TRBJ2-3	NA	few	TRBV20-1	TGCAGTGCTAGAGTGGGGACAGATACGCAGTATTTT	CSARVGTDTQYF
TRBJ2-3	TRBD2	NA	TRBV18	TGTGCCAGCTCACCGTTAGCGGGAGAGGCAGATACGCAGTATTTT	CASSPLAGEADTQYF
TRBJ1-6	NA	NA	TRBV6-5	TGTGCCAGCAGTTTCAAGCCCAGGGACTCACCCCTCCACTTT	CASSFKPRDSPLHF
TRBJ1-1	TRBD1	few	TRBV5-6	TGTGCCAGCAGCTTAGAAGACAGGGTCATCGGAGCTTTCTTT	CASSLEDRVIGAFF
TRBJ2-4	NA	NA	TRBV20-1	TGCAGTGCTAGTTCACCGGTCAAAAACATTCAGTACTTC	CSASSPVKNIQYF
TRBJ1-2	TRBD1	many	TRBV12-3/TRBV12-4	TGTGCCAGCAGCAGGAAGGGACAGGGCGTTCCCTATGGCTACACCTTC	CASSRKGQGVPYGYTF
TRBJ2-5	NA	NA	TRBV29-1	TGCAGCGTTGAGCCAGGCCAGAGGGAGACCCAGTACTTC	CSVEPGQRETQYF
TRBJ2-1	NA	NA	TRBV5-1	TGCGCCAGCAGCTTGGCCCCTGGACAAGACAATGAGCAGTTCTTC	CASSLAPGQDNEQFF
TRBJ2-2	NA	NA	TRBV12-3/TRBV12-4	TGTGCCAGCAGTTTCTGGCTCAAGGCCGGGGAGCTGTTTTTT	CASSFWLKAGELFF
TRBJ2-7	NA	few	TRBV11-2	TGTGCCAGCAGCTTGGGACTTTTGGACTACGAGCAGTACTTC	CASSLGLLDYEQYF
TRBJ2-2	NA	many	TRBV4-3	TGCGCCAGCAGCCAAGATTTGAGTGGGATCCCCGGGGAGCTGTTTTTT	CASSQDLSGIPGELFF
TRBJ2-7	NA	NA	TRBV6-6	TGTGCCAGCACCCTCGGAGGGGTGGAGCAGTACTTC	CASTLGGVEQYF
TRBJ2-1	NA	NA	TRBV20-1	TGCAGTGCTAGAGACCCCCTGGGGGGGGGCGGTGAGCAGTTCTTC	CSARDPLGGGGEQFF
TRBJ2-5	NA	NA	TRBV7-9	TGTGCCAGCGGGTCGGGCGCAGGGGTCTCCCAAGAGACCCAGTACTTC	CASGSGAGVSQETQYF
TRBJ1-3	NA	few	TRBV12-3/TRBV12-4	TGTGCCAGCACCCCTCAAGGAGGGGCTGGAAACACCATATATTTT	CASTPQGGAGNTIYF